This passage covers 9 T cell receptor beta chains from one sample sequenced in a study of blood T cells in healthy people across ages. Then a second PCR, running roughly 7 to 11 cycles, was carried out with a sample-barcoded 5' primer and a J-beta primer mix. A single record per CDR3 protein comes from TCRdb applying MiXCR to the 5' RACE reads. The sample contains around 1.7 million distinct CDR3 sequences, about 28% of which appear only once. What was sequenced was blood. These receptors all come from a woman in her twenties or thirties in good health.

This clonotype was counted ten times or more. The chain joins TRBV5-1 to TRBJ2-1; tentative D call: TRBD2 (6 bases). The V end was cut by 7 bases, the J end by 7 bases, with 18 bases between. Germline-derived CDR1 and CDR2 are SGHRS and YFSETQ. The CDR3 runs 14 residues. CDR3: CASASAYGLNEQFF. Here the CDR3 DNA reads TGCGCCAGCGCTAGCGCTTACGGGTTGAATGAGCAGTTCTTC.

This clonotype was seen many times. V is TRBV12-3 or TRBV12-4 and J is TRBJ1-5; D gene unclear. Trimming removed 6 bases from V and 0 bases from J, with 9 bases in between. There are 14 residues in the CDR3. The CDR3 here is CASSLSHSNQPQHF. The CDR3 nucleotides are TGTGCCAGCAGCTTAAGCCATAGCAATCAGCCCCAGCATTTT.

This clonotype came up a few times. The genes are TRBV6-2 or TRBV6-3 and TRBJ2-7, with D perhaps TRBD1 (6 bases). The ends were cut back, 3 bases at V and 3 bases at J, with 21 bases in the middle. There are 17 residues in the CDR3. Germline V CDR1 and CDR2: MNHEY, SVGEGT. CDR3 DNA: TGTGCCAGCAGTTATTCCCCCGGACAGCCGAGGGACTACGAGCAGTACTTC. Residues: CASSYSPGQPRDYEQYF.

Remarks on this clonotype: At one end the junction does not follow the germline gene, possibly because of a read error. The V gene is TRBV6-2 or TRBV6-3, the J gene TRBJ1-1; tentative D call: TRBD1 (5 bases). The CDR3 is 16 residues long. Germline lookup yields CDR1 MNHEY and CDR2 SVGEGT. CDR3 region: CASSYSTSGGHTETFF. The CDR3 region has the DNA TGTGCCAGCAGTTACTCGACATCCGGGGGTCATACTGAAACTTTCTTT.

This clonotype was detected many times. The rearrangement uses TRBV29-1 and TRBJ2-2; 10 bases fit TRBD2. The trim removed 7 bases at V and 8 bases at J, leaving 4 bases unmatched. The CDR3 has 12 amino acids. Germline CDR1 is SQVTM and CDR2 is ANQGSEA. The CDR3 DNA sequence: TGCAGCGCTGGACTAGCGGCTGGGGAGCTGTTTTTT. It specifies CSAGLAAGELFF.

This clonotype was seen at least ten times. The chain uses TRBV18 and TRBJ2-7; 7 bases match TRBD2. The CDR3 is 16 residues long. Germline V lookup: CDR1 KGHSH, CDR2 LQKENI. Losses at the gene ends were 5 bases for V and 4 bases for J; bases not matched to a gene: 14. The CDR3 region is CASSSKENSGIYEQYF. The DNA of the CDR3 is TGTGCCAGCTCATCTAAGGAGAACAGCGGGATTTACGAGCAGTACTTC.

The CDR3 region has the DNA TGCGCCAGCAGCTTGACAAGAAGCGGGGTATCCACAGATACGCAGTATTTT. This gives the protein CASSLTRSGVSTDTQYF. The V gene is TRBV5-1, the J gene TRBJ2-3; 7 bases fit TRBD2. Trimming cost V 1 base and J 2 bases; bases outside gene matches: 10. Germline V gene sequence: CDR1 SGHRS, CDR2 YFSETQ. The CDR3 spans 17 residues.

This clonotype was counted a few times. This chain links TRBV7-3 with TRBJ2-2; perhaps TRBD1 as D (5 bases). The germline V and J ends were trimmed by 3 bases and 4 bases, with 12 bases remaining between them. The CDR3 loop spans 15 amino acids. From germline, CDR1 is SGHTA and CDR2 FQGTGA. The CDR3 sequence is CASSLQGPLTGELFF. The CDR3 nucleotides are TGTGCCAGCAGCTTGCAGGGTCCCCTCACCGGGGAGCTGTTTTTT.

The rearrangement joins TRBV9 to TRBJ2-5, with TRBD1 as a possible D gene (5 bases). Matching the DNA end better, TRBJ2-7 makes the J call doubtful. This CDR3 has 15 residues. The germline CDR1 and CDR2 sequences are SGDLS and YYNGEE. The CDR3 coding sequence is TGTGCCAGCGGCCTCCAGGAAGGGGCGGTATACGAGCAGTACTTC. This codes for CASGLQEGAVYEQYF.